Following are 8 T cell receptor beta chains from one sample sequenced in a study of cytomegalovirus exposure and HLA in healthy donors (dated by TCRdb to the late 2010s). Library construction relied on the immunoSEQ multiplex PCR assay. The multiplex PCR relied on a mix of 60 forward primers for TCR Vbeta segments and 13 reverse primers for TCR Jbeta segments. TCRdb provides this immuneACCESS table in a form limited to in-frame rearrangements. Some clones are lacking; in checked studies, under half of them reflect an unresolved V gene, and why the rest are absent is not known. Within this sample are roughly 180,000 clones, with 78% of them counted one time only. The ten largest account for 4.5% to 7.5% of the sample. Sequenced input: PBMCs. These TCRs come from a woman between 25 and 40 years old in good health and CMV-seropositive.

The chain recombines TRBV5-1 with TRBJ2-3; 7 nucleotides align to TRBD1. The V gene end was trimmed by 1 base and the J gene end by 4 bases; junction bases not matched to a gene: 0. In germline, CDR1 is SGHRS, CDR2 YFSETQ. The CDR3 runs to 13 residues. CDR3 in amino acids: CASSLTGADTQYF. CDR3 sequence (DNA): TGCGCCAGCAGCTTGACAGGGGCAGATACGCAGTATTTT.

The V gene is TRBV6-6, the J gene TRBJ1-1; TRBD1 is a possible D gene (6 bases). V dropped 0 bases and J dropped 5 bases, with 10 bases sitting between them. The germline CDR1 and CDR2 sequences are MNHNY and SVGAGI (reference sequence). The CDR3 loop spans 14 amino acids. CDR3 bases: TGTGCCAGCAGTTACTCCGAAACAGGGACTGAAGCTTTCTTT. Protein: CASSYSETGTEAFF.

The V call is TRBV6-5, the J call TRBJ1-5; no clear D. This CDR3 has 14 residues. The V and J ends lost 5 bases and 2 bases respectively, with 10 bases between them. Germline V lookup: CDR1 MNHEY, CDR2 SVGAGI. The CDR3 DNA reads as TGTGCCAGCAGTCTCGGGTGGGGCAATCAGCCCCAGCATTTT. This sequence encodes CASSLGWGNQPQHF.

This clone was observed a single time. This chain links TRBV28 with TRBJ1-4; D is perhaps TRBD1 (6 bases). The CDR3 contains 16 residues. V dropped 5 bases and J dropped 4 bases, with 17 bases sitting between them. The germline V gene has CDR1 MDHEN and CDR2 SYDVKM. In DNA, the CDR3 is TGTGCCAGCAGTCTCAGTCAAACAGGGATTAATGAAAAACTGTTTTTT. Amino acid sequence: CASSLSQTGINEKLFF.

This sequence joins TRBV5-1 and TRBJ2-3, with 7 bases that match TRBD2. The CDR3 is 13 residues long. Germline lookup yields CDR1 SGHRS and CDR2 YFSETQ. V trimming: 7 bases; J trimming: 3 bases; junction bases outside the gene matches: 5. The CDR3 coding sequence is TGCGCCAGCGGTGTCGGGGGGACAGATACGCAGTATTTT. Amino acid sequence: CASGVGGTDTQYF.

V gene TRBV5-1 combines with J gene TRBJ1-4; D gene uncertain. The germline gives CDR1 SGHRS, CDR2 YFSETQ. Trimming cost V 3 bases and J 6 bases, with 9 bases left between them. CDR3 size: 13 residues. This CDR3 reads CASSSTMDEKLFF. The CDR3 nucleotides are TGCGCCAGCAGCTCTACGATGGATGAAAAACTGTTTTTT.

The V call is TRBV6-5, the J call TRBJ2-7, with 7 bases lining up with TRBD1. Unmatched junction bases numbered 8, after V lost 6 bases and J lost 3 bases. The germline V gene encodes CDR1 MNHEY and CDR2 SVGAGI. The CDR3 runs to 14 residues. The CDR3 DNA reads as TGTGCCAGCAGCCCCAGGACAGGACTCTACGAGCAGTACTTC. Encoded protein: CASSPRTGLYEQYF.

There are a few counts of this clone. At one boundary the junction diverges from the germline segment, which might be a read error. The V and J genes are TRBV25-1 and TRBJ2-7, with 10 bases fitting TRBD1. Germline-derived CDR1 and CDR2 are MGHDK and SYGVNS. The CDR3 extends over 13 amino acids. The chain's CDR3 is CASSRQGAYEQYF. CDR3 coding DNA: TGTGCCAGCAGCCGACAGGGGGCCTATGAGCAGTACTTC.